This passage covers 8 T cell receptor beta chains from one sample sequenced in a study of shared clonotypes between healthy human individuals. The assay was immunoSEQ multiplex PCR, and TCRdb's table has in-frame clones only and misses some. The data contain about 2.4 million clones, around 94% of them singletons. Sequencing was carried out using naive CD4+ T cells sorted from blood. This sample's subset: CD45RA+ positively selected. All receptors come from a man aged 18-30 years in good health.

The CDR3 loop reads CASSLEGQTKTYEQYF. CDR3 coding DNA: TGCGCCAGCAGCTTGGAGGGACAGACTAAGACCTACGAGCAGTACTTC. The J gene is TRBJ2-7, the V gene TRBV5-1; 7 positions match TRBD1. Germline V gene lookup returns CDR1 SGHRS and CDR2 YFSETQ. The CDR3 contains 16 residues. Trimming removed 0 bases from V and 2 bases from J; junction bases left unmatched: 8.

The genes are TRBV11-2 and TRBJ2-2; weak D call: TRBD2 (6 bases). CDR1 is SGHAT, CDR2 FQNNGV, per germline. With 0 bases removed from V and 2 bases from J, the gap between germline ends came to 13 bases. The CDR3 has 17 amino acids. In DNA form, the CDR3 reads TGTGCCAGCAGCTTAGATTGGCTAGCGACAAACACCGGGGAGCTGTTTTTT. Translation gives CASSLDWLATNTGELFF.

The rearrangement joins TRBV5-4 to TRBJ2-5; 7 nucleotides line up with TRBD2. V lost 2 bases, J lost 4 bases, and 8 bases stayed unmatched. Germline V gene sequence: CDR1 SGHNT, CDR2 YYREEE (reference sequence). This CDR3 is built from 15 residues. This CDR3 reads CASSFHGRAGETQYF. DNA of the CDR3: TGTGCCAGCAGCTTTCATGGGAGGGCGGGAGAGACCCAGTACTTC.

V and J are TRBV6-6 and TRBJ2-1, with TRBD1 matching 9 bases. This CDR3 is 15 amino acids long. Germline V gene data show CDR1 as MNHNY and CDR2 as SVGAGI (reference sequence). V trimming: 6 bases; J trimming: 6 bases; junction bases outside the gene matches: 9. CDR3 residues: CASRGGQGLINEQFF. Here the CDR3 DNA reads TGTGCCAGCAGGGGGGGACAGGGATTAATCAATGAGCAGTTCTTC.

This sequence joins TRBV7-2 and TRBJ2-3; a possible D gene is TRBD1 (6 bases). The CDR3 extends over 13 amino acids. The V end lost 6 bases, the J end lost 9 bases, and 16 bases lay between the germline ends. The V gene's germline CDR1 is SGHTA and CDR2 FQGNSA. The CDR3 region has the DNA TGTGCCAGCAGAACTAACGTGGACAGCACGCAGTATTTT. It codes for CASRTNVDSTQYF.

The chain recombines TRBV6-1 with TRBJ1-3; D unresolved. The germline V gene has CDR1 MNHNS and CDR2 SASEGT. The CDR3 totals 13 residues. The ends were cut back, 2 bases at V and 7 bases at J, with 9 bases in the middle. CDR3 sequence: CASSEWIRNTIYF. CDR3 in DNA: TGTGCCAGCAGTGAATGGATCCGGAACACCATATATTTT.

CDR3 residues: CASSLRDRGSEQYF. The CDR3 nucleotides read TGTGCCAGCAGTTTGAGGGACAGGGGATCCGAGCAGTACTTC. The chain carries TRBV27 and TRBJ2-7; 10 nucleotides match TRBD1. Germline loops: CDR1 MNHEY, CDR2 SMNVEV (reference sequence). The CDR3 consists of 14 residues. V lost 3 bases, J lost 6 bases, and 5 bases stayed unmatched.

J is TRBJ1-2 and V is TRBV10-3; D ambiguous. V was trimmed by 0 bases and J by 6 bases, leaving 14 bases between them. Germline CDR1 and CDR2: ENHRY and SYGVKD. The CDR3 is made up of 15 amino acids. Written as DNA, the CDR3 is TGTGCCATCAGTGAGTCCGAGGTGGGGTATAATGGCTACACCTTC. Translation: CAISESEVGYNGYTF.